Below are 30 T cell receptor beta chains sequenced from a single sample in a study of shared T cell receptors in the human thymus (dated by TCRdb to the early 2020s). The receptor library was made with the immunoSEQ multiplex PCR assay. TCRdb provides this immuneACCESS table in a form limited to in-frame rearrangements. Some clones are lacking; in checked studies, under half of them reflect an unresolved V gene, and why the rest are absent is not known. For this sample there are hundreds of thousands of clones; 85% to 90% appear just once. The leading ten clones occupy 0.008% to 0.011% of the sample. The sample was also linked to a second study, of human thymus T cells.

Sequencing was carried out using thymocytes. The receptors derive from a boy younger than two with a congenital heart defect. Donor details come from another sample of the same person, matched by shared clones.

This clone was observed a single time. The V and J genes are TRBV4-1 and TRBJ2-1; no firm D call. The CDR3 is made up of 16 amino acids. The germline gives CDR1 MGHRA, CDR2 YSYEKL. V was pared by 1 base and J by 7 bases, with 17 bases between. The CDR3 is CASSQVMSLTRNEQFF. In nucleotides, the CDR3 is TGCGCCAGCAGCCAAGTTATGAGTCTGACGAGGAATGAGCAGTTCTTC.

This chain links TRBV5-4 with TRBJ2-7; 16 bases fit TRBD2. Trimming removed 4 bases from V and 7 bases from J; junction bases left unmatched: 2. This CDR3 is built from 14 residues. In germline, CDR1 is SGHNT, CDR2 YYREEE (reference sequence). The CDR3: CASSQGLAGGEQYF. The CDR3, as DNA: TGTGCCAGCAGCCAGGGACTAGCGGGAGGGGAGCAGTACTTC.

The chain employs TRBV28 and TRBJ1-2, with TRBD1 matching over 7 bases. CDR1 is MDHEN, CDR2 SYDVKM, per germline. The CDR3 length is 14 residues. Losses at the gene ends were 3 bases for V and 4 bases for J; bases not matched to a gene: 5. CDR3: CASSLRGPLYGYTF. DNA of the CDR3: TGTGCCAGCAGTTTGAGGGGGCCCCTCTATGGCTACACCTTC.

The chain has TRBV19 and TRBJ2-1; 12 bases match TRBD2. The CDR3 is 19 residues long. J gave up 8 bases and V 0 bases, and 14 bases lay outside the gene matches. Germline V gives CDR1 LNHDA, CDR2 SQIVND (reference sequence). The CDR3 coding sequence is TGTGCCAGTAGTATAGATCTAATGGGGACTAGCGGGTCTGGGGATGAGCAGTTCTTC. This encodes CASSIDLMGTSGSGDEQFF.

This chain joins TRBV27 and TRBJ2-5; D not resolved. The germline V and J ends were trimmed by 2 bases and 0 bases, with 19 bases remaining between them. The CDR3 consists of 18 residues. CDR1 and CDR2 from the germline V gene are MNHEY and SMNVEV (reference sequence). The chain's CDR3 is CASSLQPPNTPYQETQYF. CDR3 in DNA: TGTGCCAGCAGTTTACAACCCCCTAATACCCCGTACCAAGAGACCCAGTACTTC.

This chain links TRBV2 with TRBJ2-2; D remains unclear. V was shortened by 2 bases and J by 1 base, with 8 bases between the two germline ends. Germline CDR1 reads SNHLY; CDR2 reads FYNNEI. CDR3 length: 15 amino acids. CDR3 region: CASSETELNTGELFF. Written as DNA, the CDR3 is TGTGCCAGCAGTGAAACAGAACTGAACACCGGGGAGCTGTTTTTT.

The chain recombines TRBV18 with TRBJ2-3; 11 bases are a match to TRBD2. J lost 6 bases, V lost 4 bases, and 9 bases had no gene match. Per germline, CDR1 KGHSH and CDR2 LQKENI. This CDR3 spans 16 amino acids. CDR3: CASSLELAGDFDTQYF. In nucleotides, the CDR3 is TGTGCCAGCTCACTCGAACTAGCGGGAGATTTCGATACGCAGTATTTT.

The chain has TRBV23-1 and TRBJ1-5, with D perhaps TRBD1 (6 bases). TRBV23-1 is an ORF, with its function uncertain. This CDR3 is built from 16 residues. V was trimmed by 4 bases and J by 3 bases, leaving 16 bases between them. CDR3 DNA sequence: TGCGCCAGCAGTCCCATCCGGAAGGGGGACAATCAGCCCCAGCATTTT. Protein: CASSPIRKGDNQPQHF.

The chain links TRBV6-1 to TRBJ2-5, with 8 positions matching TRBD2. The CDR3 is 15 residues long. CDR1 is MNHNS and CDR2 is SASEGT in the germline V gene. The V and J ends lost 4 bases and 4 bases, in that order; junction bases with no gene match: 8. The CDR3 nucleotides are TGTGCCAGCAGTGCCGCCTGGCTAGCGGGAGAGACCCAGTACTTC. Amino acids: CASSAAWLAGETQYF.

The rearrangement joins TRBV5-1 to TRBJ2-7; 8 bases align to TRBD2. Germline loops: CDR1 SGHRS, CDR2 YFSETQ. The CDR3 is made up of 15 amino acids. Trimming took 3 bases from V and 3 from J; bases not matched to a gene: 8. The CDR3 loop reads CASSYVETSVYEQYF. In DNA, the CDR3 is TGCGCCAGCAGCTACGTTGAGACTAGCGTCTACGAGCAGTACTTC.

The chain recombines TRBV15 with TRBJ2-2, with 10 bases lining up with TRBD1. Germline CDR1 is LNHNV and CDR2 is YYDKDF (reference sequence). The CDR3 length is 17 residues. Unmatched junction bases numbered 8, after V lost 1 base and J lost 6 bases. For the CDR3, the DNA is TGTGCCACCAGCAGAGGGTTTGGAGACAGGGGGCCCGGGGAGCTGTTTTTT. Translated: CATSRGFGDRGPGELFF.

The chain links TRBV7-8 to TRBJ2-7; TRBD2 aligns across 7 bases. The trim removed 4 bases at V and 2 bases at J, leaving 11 bases unmatched. The CDR3 has 16 amino acids. Germline V lookup: CDR1 SGHVS, CDR2 FQNEAQ. The CDR3 loop is CASSYERLASTYEQYF. CDR3 nucleotide sequence: TGTGCCAGCAGCTACGAGCGACTAGCCTCAACCTACGAGCAGTACTTC.

This clone was observed once. This chain links TRBV7-9 with TRBJ2-3, with 9 bases aligning to TRBD2. Per germline, CDR1 SEHNR and CDR2 FQNEAQ (reference sequence). With V trimmed by 6 bases and J by 3 bases, 7 bases remained unmatched. The CDR3 totals 15 residues. Here the CDR3 reads CASSPEREETDTQYF. The CDR3 coding sequence is TGTGCCAGCAGTCCAGAGCGGGAGGAAACAGATACGCAGTATTTT. Filled out from reference TRBV7-9 and TRBJ2-3, the complete variable domain reads DTGVSQNPRHKITKRGQNVTFRCDPISEHNRLYWYRQTLGQGPEFLTYFQNEAQLEKSRLLSDRFSAERPKGSFSTLEIQRTEQGDSAMYLCASSPEREETDTQYFGPGTRLTVL.

This clone was recorded a few times. V gene TRBV10-1 combines with J gene TRBJ2-1; D is possibly TRBD2 (5 bases). Per the germline V gene, CDR1 is WNHNN and CDR2 is SYGVQD (reference sequence). The V gene lost 4 bases and the J gene lost 0 bases, with 10 bases spanning the gap. The CDR3 spans 15 residues. The CDR3 is CASSVSGSSYNEQFF. CDR3 nucleotide sequence: TGCGCCAGCAGTGTGAGCGGTAGCTCCTACAATGAGCAGTTCTTC.

The chain combines TRBV6-6 with TRBJ2-7; TRBD1 is a possible D gene (5 bases). This CDR3 region has 16 residues. The germline CDR1 and CDR2 sequences are MNHNY and SVGAGI (reference sequence). V was trimmed by 2 bases and J by 4 bases, leaving 18 bases between them. DNA for the CDR3: TGTGCCAGCAGTTACGGTCCGAACAGGACCCCATACGAGCAGTACTTC. Amino acids: CASSYGPNRTPYEQYF.

V gene TRBV27 combines with J gene TRBJ2-5; D is uncertain. Germline V CDR1 and CDR2: MNHEY, SMNVEV (reference sequence). Trimming pared 7 bases from V and 5 bases from J, leaving 26 bases between. The CDR3 spans 17 residues. CDR3 sequence reads: CASTRAPQARRSETQYF. The CDR3 DNA reads TGTGCCAGCACCAGAGCCCCCCAGGCTCGCAGGTCGGAGACCCAGTACTTC.

This clone was seen a single time. This CDR3 is CAWSSLYTDTQYF. In DNA, the CDR3 is TGTGCCTGGAGCTCCTTATATACAGATACGCAGTATTTT. The rearrangement links TRBV30 to TRBJ2-3; D uncertain. Germline V CDR1 and CDR2: GTSNPN, SVGIG (reference sequence). Trimming stripped 3 bases from V and 3 bases from J, with 10 bases between. The CDR3 extends over 13 amino acids.

The chain couples TRBV21-1 to TRBJ2-2; the table's D call, TRBD2, was not checked against the DNA. TRBV21-1 counts as a pseudogene. The CDR3 loop spans 17 amino acids. CDR3 loop: CASSTRERSCFGGELFF. The DNA of the CDR3 is TGTGCCAGCAGCACGCGAGAGAGGTCCTGTTTCGGCGGGGAGCTGTTTTTT.

CDR3 DNA sequence: TGTGCCAGCAGCTTAGAAGGAGCGGCTAACTATGGCTACACCTTC. The encoded protein is CASSLEGAANYGYTF. The chain has TRBV11-2 and TRBJ1-2; D uncertain. The CDR3 totals 15 residues. CDR1 SGHAT and CDR2 FQNNGV come from the germline V gene. V was cut by 0 bases and J by 0 bases, with 8 bases left in between.

The V call is TRBV5-4, the J call TRBJ2-3; TRBD2 matches at 8 bases. Per germline, CDR1 SGHNT and CDR2 YYREEE (reference sequence). V lost 4 bases, J lost 5 bases, and 9 bases stayed unmatched. This CDR3 is 15 amino acids long. Written as DNA, the CDR3 is TGTGCCAGCAGCCCCCCTAACCTAGCGGGAGATACGCAGTATTTT. Translated: CASSPPNLAGDTQYF.

Concerning this clone itself: Additional DNA sequences in this sample encode the identical CDR3. The V gene is TRBV14, the J gene TRBJ1-4, with a possible D match to TRBD1 (5 bases). Germline V gene data show CDR1 as SGHDN and CDR2 as FVKESK. Trimming took 3 bases from V and 7 from J, leaving 12 bases between them. This CDR3 has 14 amino acids. The CDR3 loop reads CASSQGQGGEKLFF. CDR3 nucleotides: TGTGCCAGCAGCCAGGGGCAGGGCGGTGAAAAACTGTTTTTT.

The gene calls are TRBV4-1 and TRBJ2-7, with 12 bases aligning to TRBD1. The CDR3 spans 16 residues. The junction had 3 bases not matched to a gene; V was cut back by 3 bases and J by 0 bases. Germline V CDR1 and CDR2: MGHRA, YSYEKL. The CDR3 DNA follows: TGCGCCAGCAGCCAGGGGACAGGGGGCCCCTCCTACGAGCAGTACTTC. Translated: CASSQGTGGPSYEQYF.

The gene calls are TRBV7-8 and TRBJ2-7; TRBD2 matches at 14 bases. V dropped 6 bases and J dropped 4; count of bases not matched to a gene: 17. There are 19 residues in the CDR3. Per germline, CDR1 SGHVS and CDR2 FQNEAQ. CDR3 sequence: CASRAPGLAGAKLTYEQYF. CDR3 in DNA: TGTGCCAGCAGGGCACCGGGACTAGCGGGAGCCAAGCTCACTTACGAGCAGTACTTC.

The chain joins TRBV9 to TRBJ2-3, with D possibly matching TRBD2 (7 bases). The CDR3 length is 17 residues. Germline V lookup: CDR1 SGDLS, CDR2 YYNGEE. Between the trimmed V and J ends, which lost 3 bases and 0 bases, there was a span of 17 bases. The CDR3 region is CASSEGEGSVSTDTQYF. The CDR3 DNA reads TGTGCCAGCAGCGAGGGGGAGGGGAGTGTAAGCACAGATACGCAGTATTTT.

In this sample, this clone turned up a few times. The chain employs TRBV5-6 and TRBJ2-7; no reliable D call. The CDR3 totals 13 residues. V lost 3 bases and J lost 0, with 7 bases in between. Germline lookup yields CDR1 SGHDT and CDR2 YYEEEE. CDR3 region: CASSSPGSYEQYF. The CDR3 bases are TGTGCCAGCAGCTCCCCGGGCTCCTACGAGCAGTACTTC.

The chain is built from TRBV27 and TRBJ1-1; 8 bases agree with TRBD1. Germline V gene sequence: CDR1 MNHEY, CDR2 SMNVEV (reference sequence). The CDR3 extends over 14 amino acids. With 5 bases clipped from V and 4 bases from J, the junction kept 6 bases outside the gene matches. CDR3 sequence (DNA): TGTGCCAGCAGTCGGACAGGGAAGGTCACTGAAGCTTTCTTT. This codes for CASSRTGKVTEAFF.

In nucleotides, the CDR3 is TGTGCCAGCAGCTCAGAGATGAGCGGGCTCTACGAGCAGTACTTC. It specifies CASSSEMSGLYEQYF. The chain carries TRBV7-9 and TRBJ2-7; tentative D call: TRBD2 (6 bases). The CDR3 sequence is 15 residues long. Looked up from germline, CDR1 is SEHNR and CDR2 is FQNEAQ (reference sequence). Trimming took 4 bases from V and 3 from J, leaving 16 bases between them.

The V call is TRBV6-5, the J call TRBJ2-1; 13 bases line up with TRBD2. The CDR3 has 16 amino acids. V lost 0 bases to trimming and J lost 8 bases; unmatched junction nucleotides: 4. Germline V lookup: CDR1 MNHEY, CDR2 SVGAGI. CDR3 protein: CASSYSMGLAGHEQFF. In nucleotides, the CDR3 is TGTGCCAGCAGTTACTCGATGGGACTAGCGGGACATGAGCAGTTCTTC.

The chain joins TRBV5-6 to TRBJ2-1; D is possibly TRBD2 (5 bases). CDR1 and CDR2 from the germline V gene are SGHDT and YYEEEE. The CDR3 is 17 amino acids. Trimming removed 6 bases from V and 0 bases from J, with 19 bases in between. The CDR3 nucleotides read TGTGCCAGCATCCCTTGGCGGCGGGTCAACTCCTACAATGAGCAGTTCTTC. This codes for CASIPWRRVNSYNEQFF.

This chain links TRBV25-1 with TRBJ2-1, with D perhaps matching TRBD2 (5 bases). With 7 bases removed from V and 2 bases from J, the gap between germline ends came to 24 bases. CDR3 size: 18 residues. Germline values: CDR1 MGHDK, CDR2 SYGVNS. The CDR3 nucleotides read TGTGCCAGCACCCGAGGGAGCGTTCCGTTTGGCCCCTACAATGAGCAGTTCTTC. It translates to CASTRGSVPFGPYNEQFF.